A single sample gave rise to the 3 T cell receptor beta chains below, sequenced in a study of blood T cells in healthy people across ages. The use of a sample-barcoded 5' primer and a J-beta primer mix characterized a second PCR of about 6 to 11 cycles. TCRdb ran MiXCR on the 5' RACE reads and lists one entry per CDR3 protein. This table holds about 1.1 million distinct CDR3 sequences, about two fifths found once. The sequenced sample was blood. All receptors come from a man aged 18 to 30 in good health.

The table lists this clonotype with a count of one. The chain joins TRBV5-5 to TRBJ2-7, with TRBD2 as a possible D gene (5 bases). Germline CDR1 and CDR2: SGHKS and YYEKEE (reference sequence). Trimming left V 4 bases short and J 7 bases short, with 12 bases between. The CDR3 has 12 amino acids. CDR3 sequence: CASSGRGKEQYF. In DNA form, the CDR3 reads TGTGCCAGCAGCGGACGAGGGAAGGAGCAGTACTTC.

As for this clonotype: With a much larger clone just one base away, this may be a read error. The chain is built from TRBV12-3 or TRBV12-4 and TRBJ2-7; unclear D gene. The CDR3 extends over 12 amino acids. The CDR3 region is CVSSWVSYEQYF. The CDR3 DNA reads TGTGTCAGCAGTTGGGTTTCCTACGAGCAGTACTTC.

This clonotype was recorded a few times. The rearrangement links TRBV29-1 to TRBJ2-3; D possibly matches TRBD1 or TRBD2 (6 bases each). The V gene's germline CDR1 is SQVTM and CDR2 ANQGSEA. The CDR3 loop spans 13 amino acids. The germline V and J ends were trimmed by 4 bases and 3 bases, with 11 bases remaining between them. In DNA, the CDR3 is TGCAGCGTTGGGAAGGGGGGAACAGATACGCAGTATTTT. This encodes CSVGKGGTDTQYF.